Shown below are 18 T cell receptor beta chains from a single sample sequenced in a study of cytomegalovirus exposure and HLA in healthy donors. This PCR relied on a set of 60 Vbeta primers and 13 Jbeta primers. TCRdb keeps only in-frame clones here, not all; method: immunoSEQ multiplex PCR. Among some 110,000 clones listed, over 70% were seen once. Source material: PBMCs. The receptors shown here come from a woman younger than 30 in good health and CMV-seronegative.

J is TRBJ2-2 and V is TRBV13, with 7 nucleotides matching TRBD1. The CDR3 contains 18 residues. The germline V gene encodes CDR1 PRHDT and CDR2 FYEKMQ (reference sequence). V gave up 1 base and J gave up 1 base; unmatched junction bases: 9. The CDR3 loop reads CASSLALRQGGNTGELFF. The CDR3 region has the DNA TGTGCCAGCAGCTTAGCATTAAGACAGGGCGGGAACACCGGGGAGCTGTTTTTT.

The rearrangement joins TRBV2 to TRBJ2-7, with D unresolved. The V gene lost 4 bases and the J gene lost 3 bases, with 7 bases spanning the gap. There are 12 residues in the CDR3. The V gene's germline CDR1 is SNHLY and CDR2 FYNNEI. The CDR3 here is CASSVAYYEQYF. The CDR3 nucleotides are TGTGCCAGCAGTGTCGCCTACTACGAGCAGTACTTC.

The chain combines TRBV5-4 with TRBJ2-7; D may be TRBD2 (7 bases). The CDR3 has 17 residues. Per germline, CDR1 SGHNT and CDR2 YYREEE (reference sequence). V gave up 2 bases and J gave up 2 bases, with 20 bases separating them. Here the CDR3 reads CASSLGLPGGQPYEQYF. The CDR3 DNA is TGTGCCAGCAGCTTAGGGCTACCGGGGGGACAACCCTACGAGCAGTACTTC. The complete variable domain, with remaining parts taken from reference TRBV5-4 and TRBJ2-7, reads ETGVTQSPTHLIKTRGQQVTLRCSSQSGHNTVSWYQQALGQGPQFIFQYYREEENGRGNFPPRFSGLQFPNYSSELNVNALELDDSALYLCASSLGLPGGQPYEQYFGPGTRLTVT.

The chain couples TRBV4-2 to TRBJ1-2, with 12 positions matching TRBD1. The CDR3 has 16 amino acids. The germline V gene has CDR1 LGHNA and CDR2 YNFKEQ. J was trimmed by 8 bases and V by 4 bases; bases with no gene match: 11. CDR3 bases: TGTGCCAGCAGCCCCCGACCGGGACAGGGGGCGGGAGGCTACACCTTC. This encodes CASSPRPGQGAGGYTF.

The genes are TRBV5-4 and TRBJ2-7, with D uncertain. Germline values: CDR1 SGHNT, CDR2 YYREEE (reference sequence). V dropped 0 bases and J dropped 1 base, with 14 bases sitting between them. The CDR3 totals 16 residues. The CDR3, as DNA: TGTGCCAGCAGCTTGGATCCAGCGCGGCATTCCTACGAGCAGTACTTC. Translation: CASSLDPARHSYEQYF.

As DNA, the CDR3 is TGTGCCAGCAGGGAAACAGGGGGCCATGGCTACACCTTC. This codes for CASRETGGHGYTF. V is TRBV28 and J is TRBJ1-2; 9 bases are a match to TRBD1. The CDR3 is 13 residues long. The V gene's germline CDR1 is MDHEN and CDR2 SYDVKM. With 6 bases clipped from V and 6 bases from J, the junction kept 5 bases outside the gene matches.

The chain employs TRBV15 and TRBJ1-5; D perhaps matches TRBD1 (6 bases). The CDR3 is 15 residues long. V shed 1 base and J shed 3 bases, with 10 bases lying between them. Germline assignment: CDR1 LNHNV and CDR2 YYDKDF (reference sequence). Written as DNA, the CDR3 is TGTGCCACCAGCAGAGGGACAGCCTTCAATCAGCCCCAGCATTTT. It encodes CATSRGTAFNQPQHF.

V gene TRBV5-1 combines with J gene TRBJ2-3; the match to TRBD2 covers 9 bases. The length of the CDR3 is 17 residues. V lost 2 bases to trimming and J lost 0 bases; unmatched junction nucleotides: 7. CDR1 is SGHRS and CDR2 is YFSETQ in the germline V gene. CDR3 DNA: TGCGCCAGCAGCTTAGGGAGCGGGGGGTCTAGCACAGATACGCAGTATTTT. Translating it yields CASSLGSGGSSTDTQYF.

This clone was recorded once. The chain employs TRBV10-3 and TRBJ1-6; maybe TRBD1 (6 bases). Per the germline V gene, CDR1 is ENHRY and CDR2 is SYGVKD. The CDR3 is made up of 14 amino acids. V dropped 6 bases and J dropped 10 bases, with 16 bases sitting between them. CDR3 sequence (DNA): TGTGCCATCAGACAGGGAGTCCAAGGATCACCCCTCCACTTT. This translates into CAIRQGVQGSPLHF.

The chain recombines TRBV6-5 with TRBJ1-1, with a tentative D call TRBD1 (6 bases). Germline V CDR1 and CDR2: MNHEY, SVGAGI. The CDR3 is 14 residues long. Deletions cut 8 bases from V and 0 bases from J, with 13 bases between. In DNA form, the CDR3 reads TGTGCCAGCGGCCCCACAGGGTTGAACACTGAAGCTTTCTTT. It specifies CASGPTGLNTEAFF.

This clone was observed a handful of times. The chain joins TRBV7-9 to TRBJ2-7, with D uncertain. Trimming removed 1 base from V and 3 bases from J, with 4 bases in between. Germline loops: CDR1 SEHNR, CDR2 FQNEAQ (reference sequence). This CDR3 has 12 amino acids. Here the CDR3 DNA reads TGTGCCAGCAGCTTAGTAAACTACGAGCAGTACTTC. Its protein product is CASSLVNYEQYF.

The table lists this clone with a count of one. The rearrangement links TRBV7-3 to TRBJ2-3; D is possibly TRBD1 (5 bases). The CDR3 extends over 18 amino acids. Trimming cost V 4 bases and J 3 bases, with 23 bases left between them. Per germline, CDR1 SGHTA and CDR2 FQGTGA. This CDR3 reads CASSSWRTPKRGTDTQYF. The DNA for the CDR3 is TGTGCCAGCAGCTCCTGGCGCACACCCAAAAGGGGTACAGATACGCAGTATTTT. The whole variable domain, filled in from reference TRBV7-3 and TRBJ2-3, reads GAGVSQTPSNKVTEKGKYVELRCDPISGHTALYWYRQSLGQGPEFLIYFQGTGAADDSGLPNDRFFAVRPEGSVSTLKIQRTERGDSAVYLCASSSWRTPKRGTDTQYFGPGTRLTVL.

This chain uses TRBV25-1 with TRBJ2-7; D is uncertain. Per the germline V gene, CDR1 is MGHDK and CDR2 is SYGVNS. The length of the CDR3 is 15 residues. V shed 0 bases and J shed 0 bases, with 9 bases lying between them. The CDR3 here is CASSEYTPLSYEQYF. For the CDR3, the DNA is TGTGCCAGCAGTGAATATACTCCCCTCTCCTACGAGCAGTACTTC.

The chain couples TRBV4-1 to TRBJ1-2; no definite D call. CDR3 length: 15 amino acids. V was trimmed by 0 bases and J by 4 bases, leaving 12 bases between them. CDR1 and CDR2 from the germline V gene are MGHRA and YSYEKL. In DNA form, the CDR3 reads TGCGCCAGCAGCCAAGAACAGTCAAGAATCTATGGCTACACCTTC. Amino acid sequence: CASSQEQSRIYGYTF.

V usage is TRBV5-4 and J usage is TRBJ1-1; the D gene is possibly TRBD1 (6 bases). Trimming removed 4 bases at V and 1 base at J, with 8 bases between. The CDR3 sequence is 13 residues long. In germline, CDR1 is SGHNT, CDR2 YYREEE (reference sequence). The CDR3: CASSPGQNTEAFF. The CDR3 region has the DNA TGTGCCAGCAGCCCGGGACAGAACACTGAAGCTTTCTTT.

CDR3 protein: CASSSILGNTIYF. The CDR3 DNA reads as TGTGCCAGCAGCTCAATTTTGGGAAACACCATATATTTT. The J gene is TRBJ1-3, the V gene TRBV11-2; unclear D gene. The V and J ends lost 4 bases and 4 bases respectively, with 8 bases between them. The CDR3 sequence is 13 residues long. Germline V gene lookup returns CDR1 SGHAT and CDR2 FQNNGV.

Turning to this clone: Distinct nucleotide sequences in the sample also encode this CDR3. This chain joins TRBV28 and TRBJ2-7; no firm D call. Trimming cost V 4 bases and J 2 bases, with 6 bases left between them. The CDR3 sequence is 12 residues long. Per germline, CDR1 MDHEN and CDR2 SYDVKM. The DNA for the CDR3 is TGTGCCAGCAGTTCAGGAACCTACGAGCAGTACTTC. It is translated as CASSSGTYEQYF.

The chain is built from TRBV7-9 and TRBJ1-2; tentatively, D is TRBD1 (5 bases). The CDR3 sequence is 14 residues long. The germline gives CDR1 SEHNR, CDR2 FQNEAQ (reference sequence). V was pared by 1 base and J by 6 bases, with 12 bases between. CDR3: CASSLGGAGNGYTF. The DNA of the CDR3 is TGTGCCAGCAGCTTAGGGGGCGCGGGAAATGGCTACACCTTC.